The clone carrying this T cell receptor beta chain has at least ten counts. The antigen is undetermined. The record originates from a study of T cells in Graves' hyperthyroidism and ophthalmopathy. Regarding the study as a whole: In the blood, most expanded thyroid clonotypes above 0.001 appeared as well.

Germline V CDR1 and CDR2: LGHDT, YNNKEL (reference sequence). With 1 base removed from V and 9 bases from J, the gap between germline ends came to 7 bases. This CDR3 is 12 amino acids long. RNA transcripts gave rise to amplified TCR beta CDR3 regions. A set of HTBI primers served as the primers for a first-round RT-PCR of the TCR CDR3. TCRdb re-called the multiplex PCR reads through MiXCR, storing one row per CDR3 protein. The table has around 270,000 distinct CDR3 sequences, roughly a fifth seen once; the top ten hold 35% to 40%. In the ophthalmopathy cohort, Clinical Activity Score was at least 3, NOSPECS grade at least 4, and duration under 3 months.

The V and J genes are TRBV3-1 and TRBJ2-1; maybe TRBD2 (5 bases). Material: blood. The receptor comes from a man aged 45-65 years with Graves' ophthalmopathy. CDR3 sequence: CASSQVRGEQFF. CDR3 in DNA: TGTGCCAGCAGCCAAGTACGGGGTGAGCAGTTCTTC.